One sample yielded the 10 T cell receptor beta chains listed below, sequenced in a study of CD8 T cells in Susac syndrome. Random hexamers primed reverse transcription of about 0.5 to 1 ug RNA. TCRdb re-called the immunoSEQ multiplex PCR reads with MiXCR, one entry per CDR3 protein. Here the sample spans approximately 100,000 distinct CDR3 sequences, 85% to 95% being singletons. Specimen: CD8+ T cells from PBMCs. The source of these receptors is a human donor in good health.

The chain is built from TRBV29-1 and TRBJ2-5; either TRBD1 or TRBD2 may fit D (5 bases each). V was trimmed by 8 bases and J by 9 bases, leaving 25 bases between them. Germline V gene data show CDR1 as SQVTM and CDR2 as ANQGSEA. This CDR3 contains 14 residues. The CDR3: CSFPRDGLLWAQYF. The CDR3, as DNA: TGCAGCTTCCCCCGGGACGGACTTTTGTGGGCCCAGTACTTC.

This clonotype appeared a single time. The chain carries TRBV20-1 and TRBJ2-7; 13 bases are shared with TRBD2. V lost 5 bases to trimming and J lost 5 bases; unmatched junction nucleotides: 9. This CDR3 has 15 amino acids. Germline CDR1 DFQATT, CDR2 SNEGSKA (reference sequence). The CDR3 reads CSAPRTSGSWNEQYF. CDR3 coding DNA: TGCAGTGCTCCAAGGACTAGCGGGAGTTGGAACGAGCAGTACTTC.

This sequence joins TRBV7-9 and TRBJ2-3; no reliable D call. The germline V gene encodes CDR1 SEHNR and CDR2 FQNEAQ (reference sequence). The length of the CDR3 is 12 residues. The V end lost 5 bases, the J end lost 2 bases, and 5 bases lay between the germline ends. The CDR3 DNA reads TGTGCCAGCAGCATGATCACAGATACGCAGTATTTT. Its protein is CASSMITDTQYF.

This clonotype has only one observation. This rearrangement joins TRBV12-3 or TRBV12-4 to TRBJ2-3; D is unresolved. The CDR3 has 14 amino acids. V lost 0 bases and J 3 bases, leaving 7 bases between the germline ends. The CDR3 bases are TGTGCCAGCAGTTTAGCGCATGGGACAGATACGCAGTATTTT. Residues: CASSLAHGTDTQYF.

The CDR3 region is CASKDPNVNSPLHF. The CDR3 nucleotides read TGCGCCAGCAAAGACCCGAATGTTAATTCACCCCTCCACTTT. The V and J genes are TRBV23-1 and TRBJ1-6, with unresolved D. TRBV23-1 is known as an ORF, though its function is uncertain. This CDR3 contains 14 residues. The V gene lost 7 bases and the J gene lost 6 bases, with 13 bases spanning the gap.

The chain carries TRBV29-1 and TRBJ2-1, with TRBD1 matching 10 bases. This CDR3 is 14 amino acids long. Germline CDR1 SQVTM, CDR2 ANQGSEA. Germline trimming cut 6 bases from V and 3 bases from J; bases unmatched to any gene: 5. The CDR3 region is CSVPGQGNYNEQFF. The DNA of the CDR3 is TGCAGCGTCCCGGGACAGGGGAACTACAATGAGCAGTTCTTC.

J is TRBJ2-7 and V is TRBV6-2 or TRBV6-3, with D tentatively TRBD2 (5 bases). V shed 0 bases and J shed 7 bases, with 10 bases lying between them. The CDR3 spans 13 residues. Germline CDR1 and CDR2: MNHEY and SVGEGT. CDR3 bases: TGTGCCAGCAGTTACTCTGTAGCGTGGGAGCAGTACTTC. This gives the protein CASSYSVAWEQYF.

The chain carries TRBV4-3 and TRBJ1-4; unclear D gene. Trimming removed 2 bases at V and 0 bases at J, with 10 bases between. This CDR3 is 16 amino acids long. Germline V gene lookup returns CDR1 LGHNA and CDR2 YSLEER. In nucleotides, the CDR3 is TGCGCCAGCAGCCAAATTTCGGGTCCAACTAATGAAAAACTGTTTTTT. It is translated as CASSQISGPTNEKLFF.

The table lists this clonotype with a count of one. The rearrangement links TRBV7-2 to TRBJ2-1, with TRBD2 identical over 12 bases. This CDR3 comprises 17 residues. Unmatched junction bases numbered 8, after V lost 5 bases and J lost 3 bases. Germline loops: CDR1 SGHTA, CDR2 FQGNSA. The CDR3 spells CASSPRGLAGRYNEQFF. The CDR3 DNA reads as TGTGCCAGCAGCCCTAGGGGACTAGCGGGTCGCTACAATGAGCAGTTCTTC.

The CDR3 DNA is TGTGCCAGAAGCTTGACAGGGAACACTGAAGCTTTCTTT. Its translation: CARSLTGNTEAFF. The J gene is TRBJ1-1, the V gene TRBV5-3; D possibly corresponds to TRBD1 (5 bases). TRBV5-3 is treated as an ORF (open reading frame) with a function not yet certain. The CDR3 is 13 amino acids. V gave up 1 base and J gave up 1 base, with 5 bases separating them.